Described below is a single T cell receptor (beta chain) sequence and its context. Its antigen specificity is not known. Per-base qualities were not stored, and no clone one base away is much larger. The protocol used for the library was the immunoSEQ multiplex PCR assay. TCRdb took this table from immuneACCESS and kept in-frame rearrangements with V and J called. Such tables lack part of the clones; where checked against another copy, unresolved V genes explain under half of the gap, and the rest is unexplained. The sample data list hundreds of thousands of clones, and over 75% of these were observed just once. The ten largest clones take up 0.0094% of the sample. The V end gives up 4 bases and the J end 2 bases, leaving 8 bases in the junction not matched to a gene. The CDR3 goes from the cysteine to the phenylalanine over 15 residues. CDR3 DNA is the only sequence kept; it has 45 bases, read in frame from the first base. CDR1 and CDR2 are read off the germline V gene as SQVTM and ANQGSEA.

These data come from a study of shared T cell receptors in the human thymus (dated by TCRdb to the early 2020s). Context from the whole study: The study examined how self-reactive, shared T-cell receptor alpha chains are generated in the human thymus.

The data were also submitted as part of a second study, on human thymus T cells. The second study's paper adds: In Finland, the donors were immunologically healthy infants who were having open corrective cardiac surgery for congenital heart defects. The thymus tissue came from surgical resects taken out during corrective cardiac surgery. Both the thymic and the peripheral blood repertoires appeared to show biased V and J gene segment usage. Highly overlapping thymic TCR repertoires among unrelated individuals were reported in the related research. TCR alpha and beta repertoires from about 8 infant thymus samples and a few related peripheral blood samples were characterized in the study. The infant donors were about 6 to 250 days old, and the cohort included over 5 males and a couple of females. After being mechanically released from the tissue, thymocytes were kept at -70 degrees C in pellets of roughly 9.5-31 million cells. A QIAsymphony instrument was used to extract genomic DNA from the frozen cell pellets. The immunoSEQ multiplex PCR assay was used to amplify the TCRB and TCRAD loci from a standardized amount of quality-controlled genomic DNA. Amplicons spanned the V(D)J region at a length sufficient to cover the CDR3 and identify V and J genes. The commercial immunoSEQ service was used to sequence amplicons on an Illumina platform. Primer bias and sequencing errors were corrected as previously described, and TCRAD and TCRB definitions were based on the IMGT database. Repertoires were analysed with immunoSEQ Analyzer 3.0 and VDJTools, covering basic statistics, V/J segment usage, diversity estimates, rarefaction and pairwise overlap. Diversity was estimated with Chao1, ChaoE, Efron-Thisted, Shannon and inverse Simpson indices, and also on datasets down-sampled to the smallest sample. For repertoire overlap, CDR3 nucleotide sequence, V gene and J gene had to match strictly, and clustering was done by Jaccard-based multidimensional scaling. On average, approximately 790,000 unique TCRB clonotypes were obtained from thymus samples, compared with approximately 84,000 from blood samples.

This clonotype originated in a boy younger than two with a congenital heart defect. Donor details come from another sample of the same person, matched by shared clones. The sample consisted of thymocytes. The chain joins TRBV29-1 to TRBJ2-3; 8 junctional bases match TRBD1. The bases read TGCAGCGTTGTACGGTCCAGGGGGCCCACAGATACGCAGTATTTT. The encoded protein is CSVVRSRGPTDTQYF.